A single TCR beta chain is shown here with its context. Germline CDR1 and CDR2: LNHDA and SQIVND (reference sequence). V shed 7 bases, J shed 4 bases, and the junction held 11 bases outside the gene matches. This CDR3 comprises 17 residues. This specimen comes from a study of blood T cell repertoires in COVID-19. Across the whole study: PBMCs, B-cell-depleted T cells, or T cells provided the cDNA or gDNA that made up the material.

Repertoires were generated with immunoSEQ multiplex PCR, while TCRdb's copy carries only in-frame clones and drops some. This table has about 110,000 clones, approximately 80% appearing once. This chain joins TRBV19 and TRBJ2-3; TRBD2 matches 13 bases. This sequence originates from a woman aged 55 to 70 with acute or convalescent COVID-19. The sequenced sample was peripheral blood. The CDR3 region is CASMEAGTSGNPDTQYF. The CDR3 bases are TGTGCCAGTATGGAAGCAGGGACTAGCGGGAACCCAGATACGCAGTATTTT.